Listed below are T cell receptor beta chains from one sample, sequenced in a study of CD8+ T cells in alopecia areata. The assay was immunoSEQ multiplex PCR, and TCRdb's table has in-frame clones only and misses some. The sample lists some 160,000 clones; roughly 60% were seen once. Material: CD8+ T cells sorted from blood. These receptors came from a human donor in good health. CDR3s include the opening cysteine and the closing phenylalanine or tryptophan. The order of the fields is D gene, clone size, J gene, V gene, CDR3 DNA, CDR3 protein. The D gene is left open where the match is weak. Rows may omit the clone size; those that give it use once, few, many or a size class.

>.|.|TRBJ1-1|TRBV29-1
TGCAGCGTTCAGGGAAGGACTGAAGCTTTCTTT
CSVQGRTEAFF
>.|.|TRBJ2-1|TRBV29-1
TGCAGCGTTGAACCCACAGGGTATGGAGGACACAATGAGCAGTTCTTC
CSVEPTGYGGHNEQFF
>.|few|TRBJ1-1|TRBV7-9
TGTGCCAGCAGCTCACTCACAAACACCAACACTGAAGCTTTCTTT
CASSSLTNTNTEAFF
>.|.|TRBJ2-7|TRBV20-1
TGCAGTGCTCGTAGTCTCGGGGAGCAGTACTTC
CSARSLGEQYF
>.|.|TRBJ1-1|TRBV29-1
TGCAGCGTTGTAGGGACGCAAGGGATGAACACTGAAGCTTTCTTT
CSVVGTQGMNTEAFF
>.|few|TRBJ1-1|TRBV27
TGTGCCAGCAGTTTAGGCCGGAGCACTGAAGCTTTCTTT
CASSLGRSTEAFF
>.|.|TRBJ2-3|TRBV7-6
TGTGCCAGCAGTTTACAAACAGTTGCAGCCACAGATACGCAGTATTTT
CASSLQTVAATDTQYF
>TRBD2|.|TRBJ2-1|TRBV30
TGTGCCTGGACGCGCGTAGCGGGAGGGTTTTACAATGAGCAGTTCTTC
CAWTRVAGGFYNEQFF
>.|few|TRBJ2-1|TRBV29-1
TGCAGCGTTCCGGCGGGTGAGCAGTTCTTC
CSVPAGEQFF
>.|.|TRBJ1-2|TRBV9
TGTGCCAGCAGCGGTTACAAGGATGGCTACACCTTC
CASSGYKDGYTF
>TRBD1|.|TRBJ2-2|TRBV2
TGTGCCAGCAGTGAAACGATGGGGGACAGGGCGGAATGGGACACCGGGGAGCTGTTTTTT
CASSETMGDRAEWDTGELFF
>.|.|TRBJ1-1|TRBV29-1
TGCAGCGTTGAAGGTGTCAAGAACACTGAAGCTTTCTTT
CSVEGVKNTEAFF
>.|few|TRBJ2-5|TRBV10-3
TGTGCCATCAGTTCCCAAGAGACCCAGTACTTC
CAISSQETQYF
>.|.|TRBJ1-2|TRBV5-4
TGTGCCAGCAGCTTCGGTCATGGCTACACCTTC
CASSFGHGYTF
>TRBD1|.|TRBJ2-1|TRBV9
TGTGCCAGCAGCGTAGGGGACAGGGATGAGCAGTTCTTC
CASSVGDRDEQFF
>TRBD1|.|TRBJ2-7|TRBV28
TGTGCCAGCAGCCACCGGGACAGGGGCTACGAGCAGTACTTC
CASSHRDRGYEQYF
>.|.|TRBJ2-7|TRBV29-1
TGCAGCGTTGAAGGCGTGACTCAGTACGAGCAGTACTTC
CSVEGVTQYEQYF
>.|few|TRBJ1-2|TRBV4-1
TGCGCCAGCAGCCAAGAAGGAAACGCGGGGACGGTCGGCTACACCTTC
CASSQEGNAGTVGYTF
>.|.|TRBJ1-2|TRBV11-2
TGTGCCAGCAGCGGGGCAGGGCCCGGCTACACCTTC
CASSGAGPGYTF
>TRBD2|.|TRBJ2-1|TRBV30
TGTGCCTGGAGTCGAGTAGCGGGAGGGCGCAATGAGCAGTTCTTC
CAWSRVAGGRNEQFF
>TRBD1|few|TRBJ2-7|TRBV15
TGTGCCACCAGCCTGCAGGGACAGGGGGGCGAGCAGTACTTC
CATSLQGQGGEQYF
>.|.|TRBJ1-1|TRBV12-5
TGTGCTAGTTCAATCCGGAGGTCCTACACTGAAGCTTTCTTT
CASSIRRSYTEAFF
>.|.|TRBJ1-2|TRBV5-4
TGTGCCAGCAGTCGACAGAACTATGGCTACACCTTC
CASSRQNYGYTF
>.|.|TRBJ2-1|TRBV15
TGTGCCACCAGCAGAGCCACGGACAATGAGCAGTTCTTC
CATSRATDNEQFF
>.|.|TRBJ1-2|TRBV29-1
TGCAGCGTTGCCCAGACCCCAGGAGAGTTTTACTATGGCTACACCTTC
CSVAQTPGEFYYGYTF
>.|.|TRBJ2-7|TRBV7-8
TGTGCCAGCAGCTTAGCGGCTAGCCACGAGCAGTACTTC
CASSLAASHEQYF
>.|few|TRBJ2-2|TRBV29-1
TGCAGCGTGGGAAGGACCGGGGAGCTGTTTTTT
CSVGRTGELFF
>TRBD1|.|TRBJ1-4|TRBV30
TGTGCCTGGAGACCTGACGACAGGGGATATGAAAAACTGTTTTTT
CAWRPDDRGYEKLFF
>.|once|TRBJ2-3|TRBV10-2
TGCGCCAGCCGGACAGAGCTTAGCACAGATACGCAGTATTTT
CASRTELSTDTQYF
>TRBD2|.|TRBJ2-3|TRBV4-1
TGCGCCAGCAGCCGCGCGACTAGCGGGAGTTCAGATACGCAGTATTTT
CASSRATSGSSDTQYF
>.|.|TRBJ2-3|TRBV27
TGTGCCAGTACAGGGAGCACAGATACGCAGTATTTT
CASTGSTDTQYF
>TRBD2|.|TRBJ2-5|TRBV7-9
TGTGCCAGCTCATCCGGGACTACCATAGGAGAGACCCAGTACTTC
CASSSGTTIGETQYF
>.|.|TRBJ1-1|TRBV27
TGTGCCAGCAACCTAAGCCCGAACACTGAAGCTTTCTTT
CASNLSPNTEAFF
>TRBD2|few|TRBJ2-7|TRBV29-1
TGCAGCGTTGTAGACCCCGCGGGAGGGCGATACGAGCAGTACTTC
CSVVDPAGGRYEQYF
>.|few|TRBJ2-5|TRBV7-8
TGTGCCAGCAGCTTACTACAGGGCCAAGAGACCCAGTACTTC
CASSLLQGQETQYF
>.|.|TRBJ2-5|TRBV10-2
TGCGCCAGCAGTGAGACCCCGGTCGCAGGGTTCGTGTTATCCGGAGAGACCCAGTACTTC
CASSETPVAGFVLSGETQYF
>.|.|TRBJ2-7|TRBV11-2
TGTGCCAGCAGCTTAGATCTGGCAGGGAAGTCTTCCTACGAGCAGTACTTC
CASSLDLAGKSSYEQYF
>.|few|TRBJ2-7|TRBV7-2
TGTGCCAGCAGCTCCATCCCCGCGGCGGGGGCCCACGAGCAGTACTTC
CASSSIPAAGAHEQYF
>.|.|TRBJ1-1|TRBV6-5
TGTGCCAGCAGTTACCACGGGGGCCCTGAAGCTTTCTTT
CASSYHGGPEAFF
>.|.|TRBJ2-7|TRBV18
TGTGCCAGCTCACCATTCGTACAAAGGGACGGCTCCTACGAGCAGTACTTC
CASSPFVQRDGSYEQYF
>.|.|TRBJ1-5|TRBV27
TGTGCCAGCAGTTTACTGGGGGCTAGCAATCAGCCCCAGCATTTT
CASSLLGASNQPQHF
>TRBD1|few|TRBJ2-2|TRBV10-2
TGCGCCAGCCGGAGGGACAGGGGGAGTACCGGGGAGCTGTTTTTT
CASRRDRGSTGELFF
>TRBD2|.|TRBJ2-1|TRBV29-1
TGCAGCGCTGAGATGGATCGCGGACTAGCGGGATACAATGAGCAGTTCTTC
CSAEMDRGLAGYNEQFF
>.|.|TRBJ1-1|TRBV5-1
TGCGCCAGCAGCTTGGGAAACCGGGCCTTGAACACTGAAGCTTTCTTT
CASSLGNRALNTEAFF
>.|.|TRBJ2-7|TRBV14
TGTGCCAGCAGCCAACGGCCAGCCCACGAGCAGTACTTC
CASSQRPAHEQYF
>.|.|TRBJ1-2|TRBV19
TGTGCCAGTCAGAGGGGCGCCGGCCGCACCTTC
CASQRGAGRTF
>TRBD2|.|TRBJ2-3|TRBV30
TGTGCCTGGACCCCGACTAGCGGGGCCATTTCTAGCACAGATACGCAGTATTTT
CAWTPTSGAISSTDTQYF
>.|.|TRBJ2-4|TRBV10-3
TGTGCCATCAGTGACCCTACAGGGATAGCCAAAAACATTCAGTACTTC
CAISDPTGIAKNIQYF
>TRBD1|.|TRBJ2-2|TRBV29-1
TGCAGCGTTGTACCCAGGGGGAAGGTCGGGGAGCTGTTTTTT
CSVVPRGKVGELFF
>.|.|TRBJ2-4|TRBV28
TGTGCCAGCAGTTTTACAGGGAGGGGAGCCAAAAACATTCAGTACTTC
CASSFTGRGAKNIQYF
>.|.|TRBJ2-7|TRBV5-1
TGCGCCAGCAGCTTGGGCAGCGATTACGAGCAGTACTTC
CASSLGSDYEQYF
>TRBD2|.|TRBJ2-3|TRBV5-1
TGCGCCAGCAGTGGTACTAGCGGCACCACAGATACGCAGTATTTT
CASSGTSGTTDTQYF
>.|.|TRBJ1-4|TRBV9
TGTGCCAGCAGCGTAGAAGGGGATCGAGAAAAACTGTTTTTT
CASSVEGDREKLFF
>TRBD1|.|TRBJ1-3|TRBV23-1
TGCGCCAGCAGTCAAAGCACTTTGGACAGGGGGGACGGAAACACCATATATTTT
CASSQSTLDRGDGNTIYF
>.|few|TRBJ2-1|TRBV7-9
TGTGCCAGCAGCTCTAATGAGCAGTTCTTC
CASSSNEQFF